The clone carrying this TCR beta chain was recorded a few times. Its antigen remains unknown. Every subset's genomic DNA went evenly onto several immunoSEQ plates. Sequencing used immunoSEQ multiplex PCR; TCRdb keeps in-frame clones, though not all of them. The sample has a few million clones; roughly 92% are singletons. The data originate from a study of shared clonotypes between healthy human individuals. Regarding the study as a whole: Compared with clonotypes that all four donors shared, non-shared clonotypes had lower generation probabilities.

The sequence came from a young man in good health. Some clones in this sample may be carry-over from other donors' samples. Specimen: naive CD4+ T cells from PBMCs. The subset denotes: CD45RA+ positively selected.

Here the CDR3 DNA reads TGTGCCAGCAGCCAAGGGTCGGCGGGAGGGTTGGGCAATGAGCAGTTCTTC. This gives the protein CASSQGSAGGLGNEQFF. The chain recombines TRBV4-2 with TRBJ2-1, with 9 bases identical to TRBD2. Germline-derived CDR1 and CDR2 are LGHNA and YNFKEQ. The V segment lost 1 base and the J segment 6 bases; nucleotides outside the gene matches: 10. CDR3 length: 17 amino acids.